These T cell receptor beta chains were read from a single sample in a study of a mutant IDH1 vaccine in newly diagnosed glioma. The antigens these receptors bind are not known. Libraries were prepared by immunoSEQ multiplex PCR; TCRdb keeps only in-frame clonotypes and omits some of them. The sample contains 50,000 to 70,000 clones, around 83% of which appear only once. Material: PBMCs, obtained from a glioma patient whose treatment included an IDH1 peptide vaccine. Receptors were obtained from a woman aged 45-60 years with glioma. The CDR3 runs from the conserved cysteine through the conserved F or W. D genes are given only for firm matches.

CDR3 length: 15
D gene: -
V gene: TRBV4-2
J gene: TRBJ1-3
CDR3 DNA: TGTGCCAGCAGCCAAGTTGAAAGCTCTGGAAACACCATATATTTT
CDR3 protein: CASSQVESSGNTIYF

CDR3 length: 14
D gene: -
V gene: TRBV4-1
J gene: TRBJ2-3
CDR3 DNA: TGCGCCAGCGTCAAGGGGGGCGCGTCGGATACGCAGTATTTT
CDR3 protein: CASVKGGASDTQYF

CDR3 length: 13
D gene: -
V gene: TRBV7-9
J gene: TRBJ1-2
CDR3 DNA: TGTGCCAGCAGCTTAGAGGCGGGTCGGGGCTACACCTTC
CDR3 protein: CASSLEAGRGYTF

CDR3 length: 16
D gene: TRBD2
V gene: TRBV5-1
J gene: TRBJ2-3
CDR3 DNA: TGCGCCAGCAGCGCGGGACTAGCGGGGGGTTTCGATACGCAGTATTTT
CDR3 protein: CASSAGLAGGFDTQYF

CDR3 length: 15
D gene: -
V gene: TRBV19
J gene: TRBJ1-1
CDR3 DNA: TGTGCCAGTAGTAGGGTGACAGACCCGAACACTGAAGCTTTCTTT
CDR3 protein: CASSRVTDPNTEAFF

CDR3 length: 16
D gene: -
V gene: TRBV4-1
J gene: TRBJ1-1
CDR3 DNA: TGCGCCAGCAGCCAAGTCGGACCCTACATACACACTGAAGCTTTCTTT
CDR3 protein: CASSQVGPYIHTEAFF

CDR3 length: 19
D gene: TRBD2
V gene: TRBV9
J gene: TRBJ2-2
CDR3 DNA: TGTGCCAGCAGCGTAAGACTAGCGGGGGGCCCCTTCGCATCCGGGGAGCTGTTTTTT
CDR3 protein: CASSVRLAGGPFASGELFF

CDR3 length: 13
D gene: TRBD1
V gene: TRBV19
J gene: TRBJ1-6
CDR3 DNA: TGTGCCATCGGGACAGGGGGGAATTCACCCCTCCACTTT
CDR3 protein: CAIGTGGNSPLHF

CDR3 length: 13
D gene: -
V gene: TRBV29-1
J gene: TRBJ2-7
CDR3 DNA: TGCAGCGTTGATTTACAGGGAACTTACGAGCAGTACTTC
CDR3 protein: CSVDLQGTYEQYF

CDR3 length: 14
D gene: TRBD1
V gene: TRBV7-6
J gene: TRBJ1-1
CDR3 DNA: TGTGCCAGCAGCTCGGGGACAGGTGATTTCAAAGCTTTCTTT
CDR3 protein: CASSSGTGDFKAFF

CDR3 length: 16
D gene: -
V gene: TRBV4-1
J gene: TRBJ2-2
CDR3 DNA: TGCGCCAGCAGCCTTAATCCCGGGACTCGGACCGGGGAGCTGTTTTTT
CDR3 protein: CASSLNPGTRTGELFF